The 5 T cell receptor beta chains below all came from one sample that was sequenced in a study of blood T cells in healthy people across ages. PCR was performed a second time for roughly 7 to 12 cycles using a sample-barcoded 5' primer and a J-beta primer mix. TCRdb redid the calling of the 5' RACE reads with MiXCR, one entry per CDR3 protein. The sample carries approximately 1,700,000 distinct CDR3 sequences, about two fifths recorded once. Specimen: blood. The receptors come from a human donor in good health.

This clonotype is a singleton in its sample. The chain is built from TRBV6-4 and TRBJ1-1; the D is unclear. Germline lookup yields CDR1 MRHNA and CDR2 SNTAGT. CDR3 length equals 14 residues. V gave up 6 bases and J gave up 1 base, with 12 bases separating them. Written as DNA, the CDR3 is TGTGCCAGCAGCCCCGAGGCGGGGAACACTGAAGCTTTCTTT. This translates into CASSPEAGNTEAFF.

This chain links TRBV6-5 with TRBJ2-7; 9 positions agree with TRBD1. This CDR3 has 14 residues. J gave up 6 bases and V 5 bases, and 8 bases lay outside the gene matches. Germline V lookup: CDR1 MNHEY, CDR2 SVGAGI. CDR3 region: CASSRGQGRSEQYF. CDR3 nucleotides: TGTGCCAGCAGTAGGGGACAGGGACGTTCCGAGCAGTACTTC.

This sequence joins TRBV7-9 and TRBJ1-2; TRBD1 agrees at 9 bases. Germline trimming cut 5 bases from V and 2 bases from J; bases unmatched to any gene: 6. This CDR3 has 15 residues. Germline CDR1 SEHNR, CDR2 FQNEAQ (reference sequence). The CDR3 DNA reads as TGTGCCAGCAGCGGTACAGGGGGCGTAAACTATGGCTACACCTTC. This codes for CASSGTGGVNYGYTF.

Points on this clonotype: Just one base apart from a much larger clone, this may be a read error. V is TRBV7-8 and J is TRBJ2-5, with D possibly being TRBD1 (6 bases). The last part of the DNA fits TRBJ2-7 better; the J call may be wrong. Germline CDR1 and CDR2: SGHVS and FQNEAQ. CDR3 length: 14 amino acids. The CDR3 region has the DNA TGTGCCAGCAGCTTAGCGGGACAAAACTTCGAGCAGTACTTC. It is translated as CASSLAGQNFEQYF.

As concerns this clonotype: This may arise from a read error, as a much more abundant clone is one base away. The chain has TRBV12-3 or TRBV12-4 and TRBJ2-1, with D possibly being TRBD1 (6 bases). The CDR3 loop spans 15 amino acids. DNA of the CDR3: TGTGCCAGCAGTTTAGCTCGCGGAAAGGGGGATGAGCAGTTATTC. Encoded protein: CASSLARGKGDEQLF.